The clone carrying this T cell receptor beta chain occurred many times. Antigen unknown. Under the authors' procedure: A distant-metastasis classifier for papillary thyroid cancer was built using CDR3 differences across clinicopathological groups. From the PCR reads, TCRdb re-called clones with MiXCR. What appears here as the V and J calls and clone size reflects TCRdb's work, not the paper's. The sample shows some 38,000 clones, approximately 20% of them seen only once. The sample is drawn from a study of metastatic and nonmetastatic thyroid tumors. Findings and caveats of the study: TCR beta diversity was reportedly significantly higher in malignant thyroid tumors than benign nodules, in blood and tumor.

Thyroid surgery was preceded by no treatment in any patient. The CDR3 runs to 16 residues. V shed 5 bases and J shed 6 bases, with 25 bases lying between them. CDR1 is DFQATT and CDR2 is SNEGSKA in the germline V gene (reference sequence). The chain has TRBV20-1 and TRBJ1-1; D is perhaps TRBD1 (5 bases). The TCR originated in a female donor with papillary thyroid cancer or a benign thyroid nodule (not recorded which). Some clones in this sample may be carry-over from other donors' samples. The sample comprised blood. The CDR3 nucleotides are TGCAGTGCTGACCCCGGACAAGCTGATCTGAGGTCTGAAGCTTTCTTT. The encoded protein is CSADPGQADLRSEAFF.